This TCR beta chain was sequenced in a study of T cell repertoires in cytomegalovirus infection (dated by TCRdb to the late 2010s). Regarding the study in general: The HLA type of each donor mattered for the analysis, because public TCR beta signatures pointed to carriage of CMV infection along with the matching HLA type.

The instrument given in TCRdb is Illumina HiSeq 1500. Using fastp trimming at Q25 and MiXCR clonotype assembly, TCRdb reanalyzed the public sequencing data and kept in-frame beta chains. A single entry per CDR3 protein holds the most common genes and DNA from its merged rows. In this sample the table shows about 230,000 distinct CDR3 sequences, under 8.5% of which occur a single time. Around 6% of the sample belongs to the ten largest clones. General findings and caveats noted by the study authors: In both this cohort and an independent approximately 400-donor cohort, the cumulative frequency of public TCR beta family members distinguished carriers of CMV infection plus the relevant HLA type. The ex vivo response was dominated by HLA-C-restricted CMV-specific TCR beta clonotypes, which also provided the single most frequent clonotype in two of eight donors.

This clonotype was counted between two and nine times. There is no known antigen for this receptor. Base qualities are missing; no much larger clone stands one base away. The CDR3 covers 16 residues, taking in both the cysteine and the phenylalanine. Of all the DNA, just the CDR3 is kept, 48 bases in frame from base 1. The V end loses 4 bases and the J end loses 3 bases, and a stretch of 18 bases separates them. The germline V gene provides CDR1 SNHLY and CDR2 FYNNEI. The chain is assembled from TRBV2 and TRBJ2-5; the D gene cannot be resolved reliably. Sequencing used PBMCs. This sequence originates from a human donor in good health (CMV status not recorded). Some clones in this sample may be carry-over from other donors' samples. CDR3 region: CASSANTGPTKETQYF. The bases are TGTGCCAGCAGTGCCAACACCGGGCCCACAAAAGAGACCCAGTACTTC.